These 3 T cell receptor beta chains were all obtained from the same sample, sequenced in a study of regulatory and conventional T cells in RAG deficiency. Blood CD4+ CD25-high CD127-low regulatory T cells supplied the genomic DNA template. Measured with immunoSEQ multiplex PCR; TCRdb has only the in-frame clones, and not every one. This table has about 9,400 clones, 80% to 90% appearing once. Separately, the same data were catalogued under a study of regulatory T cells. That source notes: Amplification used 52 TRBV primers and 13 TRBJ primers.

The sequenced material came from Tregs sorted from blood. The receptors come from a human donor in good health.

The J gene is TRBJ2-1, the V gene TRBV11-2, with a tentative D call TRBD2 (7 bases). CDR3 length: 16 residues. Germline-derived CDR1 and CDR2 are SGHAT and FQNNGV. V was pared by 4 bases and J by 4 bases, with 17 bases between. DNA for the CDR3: TGTGCCAGCAGCTCTCAAACAGGGACTAATTACAATGAGCAGTTCTTC. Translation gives CASSSQTGTNYNEQFF.

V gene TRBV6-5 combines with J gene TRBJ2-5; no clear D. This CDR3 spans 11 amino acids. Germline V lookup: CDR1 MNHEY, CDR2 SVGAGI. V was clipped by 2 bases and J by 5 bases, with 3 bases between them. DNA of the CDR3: TGTGCCAGCAGTTACGGGGAGACCCAGTACTTC. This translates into CASSYGETQYF.

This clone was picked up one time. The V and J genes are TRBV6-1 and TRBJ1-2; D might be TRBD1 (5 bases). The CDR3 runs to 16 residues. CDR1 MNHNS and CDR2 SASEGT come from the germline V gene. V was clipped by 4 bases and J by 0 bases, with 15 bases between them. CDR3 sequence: CASSGGLQEANYGYTF. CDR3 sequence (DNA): TGTGCCAGCAGTGGGGGCTTACAGGAAGCTAACTATGGCTACACCTTC.